These 10 T cell receptor beta chains share one sample of origin, sequenced in a study of cytomegalovirus exposure and HLA in healthy donors. The PCR contained 60 Vbeta and 13 Jbeta primers. TCRdb's copy holds only in-frame clones and misses some; the assay was immunoSEQ multiplex PCR. Of more than 95,000 clones in the sample, over 9.5% are singletons; the top ten hold approximately 4.4%. Sequencing used PBMCs. The receptors come from a young woman in good health and CMV-seropositive.

The chain links TRBV7-3 to TRBJ1-4; D perhaps matches TRBD1 (5 bases). Per germline, CDR1 SGHTA and CDR2 FQGTGA. The CDR3 length is 15 residues. The V gene lost 1 base and the J gene lost 8 bases, with 14 bases spanning the gap. CDR3 nucleotides: TGTGCCAGCAGCTTAAAAGGTCGGCAGGGAGAAAAACTGTTTTTT. It translates to CASSLKGRQGEKLFF.

This chain connects TRBV6-1 to TRBJ1-1; D not certain. Trimming took off 7 bases at V and 0 bases at J, with 15 bases between the two ends. Looked up from germline, CDR1 is MNHNS and CDR2 is SASEGT. The CDR3 runs to 15 residues. In DNA, the CDR3 is TGTGCCAGCAAAGAACATCAGGCATTGAACACTGAAGCTTTCTTT. Amino acid sequence: CASKEHQALNTEAFF.

The rearrangement joins TRBV7-9 to TRBJ2-5; 7 nucleotides match TRBD2. The CDR3 has 15 amino acids. The J segment lost 2 bases and the V segment lost 5 bases, leaving 8 bases of the junction unmatched. The germline V gene encodes CDR1 SEHNR and CDR2 FQNEAQ (reference sequence). The CDR3 protein is CASSRRLAQQETQYF. In nucleotides, the CDR3 is TGTGCCAGCAGCAGACGACTAGCCCAACAAGAGACCCAGTACTTC. The whole variable domain, filled in from reference TRBV7-9 and TRBJ2-5, reads DTGVSQNPRHKITKRGQNVTFRCDPISEHNRLYWYRQTLGQGPEFLTYFQNEAQLEKSRLLSDRFSAERPKGSFSTLEIQRTEQGDSAMYLCASSRRLAQQETQYFGPGTRLLVL.

V gene TRBV29-1 combines with J gene TRBJ2-1; a possible D gene is TRBD1 (6 bases). V was pared by 4 bases and J by 0 bases, with 7 bases between. Germline V gene lookup returns CDR1 SQVTM and CDR2 ANQGSEA. This CDR3 region has 13 residues. The CDR3 sequence is CSVGQASYNEQFF. The CDR3, as DNA: TGCAGCGTTGGACAGGCCTCCTACAATGAGCAGTTCTTC.

This clone came up many times. The chain uses TRBV4-2 and TRBJ1-4, with TRBD1 as a possible D gene (5 bases). CDR1 is LGHNA, CDR2 YNFKEQ, per germline. Trimming took off 3 bases at V and 11 bases at J, with 16 bases between the two ends. The CDR3 covers 14 residues. The DNA for the CDR3 is TGTGCCAGCAGCCAGGGCCAGGGTACTGGGAAACTGTTTTTT. Translating it yields CASSQGQGTGKLFF.

The rearrangement joins TRBV11-3 to TRBJ2-1, with D possibly matching TRBD2 (6 bases). Trimming pared 1 base from V and 9 bases from J, leaving 19 bases between. The CDR3 totals 16 residues. Germline CDR1 is SGHNT and CDR2 is YENEEA. The CDR3 spells CASSLGAGLGPSEQFF. The DNA of the CDR3 is TGTGCCAGCAGCTTAGGCGCGGGACTTGGGCCTAGTGAGCAGTTCTTC.

The J gene is TRBJ2-1, the V gene TRBV7-8; 7 bases match TRBD1. Germline loops: CDR1 SGHVS, CDR2 FQNEAQ. The CDR3 runs to 15 residues. The V gene end was trimmed by 4 bases and the J gene end by 4 bases; junction bases not matched to a gene: 7. CDR3 sequence reads: CASSSRGLTYNEQFF. In nucleotides, the CDR3 is TGTGCCAGCAGCTCAAGGGGGCTGACTTACAATGAGCAGTTCTTC.

V gene TRBV4-1 combines with J gene TRBJ2-3; possibly TRBD2 for D (5 bases). Trimming stripped 1 base from V and 3 bases from J, with 11 bases between. CDR3 size: 15 residues. Germline V gene lookup returns CDR1 MGHRA and CDR2 YSYEKL. The CDR3 protein is CASSQAPGNTDTQYF. Written as DNA, the CDR3 is TGCGCCAGCAGCCAAGCCCCGGGAAATACAGATACGCAGTATTTT.

The rearrangement joins TRBV7-2 to TRBJ2-3, with TRBD2 identical over 10 bases. This CDR3 spans 16 amino acids. V lost 7 bases to trimming and J lost 6 bases; unmatched junction nucleotides: 13. Germline V lookup: CDR1 SGHTA, CDR2 FQGNSA. The CDR3 DNA reads as TGTGCCAGCACCGCCCTTGAGCGGGAGGGCCCCGATACGCAGTATTTT. Amino acids: CASTALEREGPDTQYF. The whole variable domain, filled in from reference TRBV7-2 and TRBJ2-3, reads GAGVSQSPSNKVTEKGKDVELRCDPISGHTALYWYRQSLGQGLEFLIYFQGNSAPDKSGLPSDRFSAERTGGSVSTLTIQRTQQEDSAVYLCASTALEREGPDTQYFGPGTRLTVL.

This rearrangement joins TRBV27 to TRBJ1-4; 7 nucleotides match TRBD1. This CDR3 region has 14 residues. Germline values: CDR1 MNHEY, CDR2 SMNVEV (reference sequence). Trimming removed 2 bases from V and 8 bases from J; junction bases left unmatched: 5. The CDR3 loop reads CASSLLGGEEKLFF. The CDR3 bases are TGTGCCAGCAGTTTACTAGGGGGCGAGGAAAAACTGTTTTTT.